The source of this T cell receptor (beta chain) is a study of tumor-infiltrating lymphocytes in localized non-small cell lung cancer. CDR3 size: 13 residues. Germline V gene data show CDR1 as ENHRY and CDR2 as SYGVKD. The junction had 2 bases not matched to a gene; V was cut back by 10 bases and J by 4 bases. The protocol was immunoSEQ multiplex PCR, while the TCRdb copy is restricted to in-frame clones and leaves out a portion. This repertoire shows tens of thousands of clones, around 80% found once; its top ten account for around 3.5%. Sequencing was carried out using lung tumor tissue. The receptor comes from a human donor with non-small cell lung cancer. V and J are TRBV10-3 and TRBJ2-1; 12 nucleotides agree with TRBD2. Here the CDR3 reads CATTSGGYNEQFF. The CDR3 DNA sequence: TGTGCCACAACTAGCGGGGGGTACAATGAGCAGTTCTTC.